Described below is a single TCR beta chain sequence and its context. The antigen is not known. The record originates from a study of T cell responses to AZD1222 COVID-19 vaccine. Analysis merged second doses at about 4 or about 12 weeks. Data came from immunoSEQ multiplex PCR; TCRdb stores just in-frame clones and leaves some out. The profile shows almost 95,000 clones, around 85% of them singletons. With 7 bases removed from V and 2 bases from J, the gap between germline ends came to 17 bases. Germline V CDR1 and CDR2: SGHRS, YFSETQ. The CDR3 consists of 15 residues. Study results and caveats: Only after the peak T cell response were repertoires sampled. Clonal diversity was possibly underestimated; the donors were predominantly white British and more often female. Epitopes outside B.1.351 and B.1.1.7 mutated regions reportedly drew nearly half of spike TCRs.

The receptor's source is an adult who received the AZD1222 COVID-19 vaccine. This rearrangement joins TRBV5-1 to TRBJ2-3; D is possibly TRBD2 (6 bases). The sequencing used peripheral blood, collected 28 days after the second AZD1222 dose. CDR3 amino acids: CASSGGGGNTDTQYF. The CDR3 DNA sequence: TGCGCCAGCTCCGGGGGTGGGGGAAACACAGATACGCAGTATTTT.